This T cell receptor (beta chain) was identified in a study of blood T cell repertoires in COVID-19. Overall study: Spain, Italy and the United States supplied samples that represented acute and convalescent COVID-19. From T cells, B-cell-depleted T cells, or PBMCs came the material, which was cDNA or gDNA.

Study processing details: Amplification of reference gene primers provided the estimated nucleated cell counts. The method was immunoSEQ multiplex PCR; TCRdb's version includes in-frame clones alone and lacks a portion of them. For V, J and clone size, that table is used; D and trimming come from the DNA. The sample has 200,000 to 300,000 clones, approximately 87% seen once; the top ten hold 8.6%. Germline V lookup: CDR1 MNHEY, CDR2 SVGEGT. There are 14 residues in the CDR3. V lost 2 bases to trimming and J lost 3 bases; unmatched junction nucleotides: 4. The clonotype was recovered from a human donor in a cohort sampled during active COVID-19. The rearrangement links TRBV6-2 or TRBV6-3 to TRBJ2-7; TRBD1 matches 7 bases. Material: peripheral blood. CDR3 coding DNA: TGTGCCAGCAGTTACAGGGGGCTGTTCTACGAGCAGTACTTC. This codes for CASSYRGLFYEQYF.